This T cell receptor (beta chain) stems from a study of T cell repertoires in cytomegalovirus infection. Each CDR3 protein is one row after TCRdb ran MiXCR on the reads. The table records more than 250,000 distinct CDR3 sequences, 20% to 25% of them present only once. Germline CDR1 and CDR2: ENHRY and SYGVKD. J lost 1 base, V lost 6 bases, and 5 bases had no gene match. This CDR3 is 14 amino acids long. This clonotype was observed a few times. Its antigen is undetermined. The V gene is TRBV10-3, the J gene TRBJ1-2, with 7 bases identical to TRBD1. The source of this sequence is a human donor in good health (CMV status not recorded). Some clones in this sample may be carry-over from other donors' samples. Sequencing used cultured PBMCs, obtained from culture after CMV antigen stimulation. The CDR3 DNA sequence: TGTGCCATCAGCCTAGGACAGGTTAACTATGGCTACACCTTC. Its protein is CAISLGQVNYGYTF.